This entry is about one TCR beta chain. Which antigen it targets is not known. Within one base of it there is no much larger clone, and no base qualities were kept. The sample comes from a study of OX40 agonist ivuxolimab in advanced cancers. Broadly, across the study: Ivuxolimab was a fully human IgG2 agonistic monoclonal antibody targeting the costimulatory receptor OX40 (CD134). Peripheral TCRbeta sequencing aimed to test whether ivuxolimab altered TCR sequence diversity and caused clonal T-cell expansion. Prior anti-PD-1, anti-PD-L1 or anti-CTLA-4 therapy was permitted, and checkpoint inhibitors had been received by 30% to 40% of dose-escalation patients. In the dose-escalation cohort, about four fifths of patients were male, and the mean age was approximately 60 years with a range of 23 to 79. The monotherapy dose-escalation portion (N = 52 patients) of the phase I ivuxolimab trial is reported in the paper. Of the approximately 50 dose-escalation patients, hepatocellular carcinoma was present in about 19, melanoma in approximately 15, renal cell carcinoma in 9 and head and neck cancer in 9. Partial responses were achieved by three dose-escalation patients, of whom one had hepatocellular carcinoma and two had cutaneous melanoma. Intravenous ivuxolimab was administered to patients every 2 weeks at six dose levels: 0.01, 0.1, 0.3, 1.5, 3 and 10 mg/kg. Beyond this particular receptor, the publication reports: The antigen specificity of the clonally expanded peripheral T cells was not determined. Clonal expansion of both CD4+ and CD8+ blood T cells was observed from baseline to week 6 at doses 0.1 to 3.0 mg/kg. Low levels of normalized T-cell clonal expansion were also seen in some patients who did not respond. On average, CD8+ T cells showed more expanded clones than CD4+ T cells after ivuxolimab. Partial responders in the 0.1-3.0 mg/kg groups had among the lowest normalized peripheral clonal expansion, especially among CD8+ T cells.

The trial excluded patients who had a history of autoimmune disease or who were on systemic immunosuppression. In every dose cohort, peripheral blood was drawn for TCR sequencing at baseline, cycle 4 day 1, and cycle 7 day 1. Samples were obtained from an open-label, multicenter, first-in-human phase I dose-escalation trial of ivuxolimab. Adults with locally advanced or metastatic melanoma, renal cell carcinoma, hepatocellular carcinoma or head and neck squamous cell carcinoma were enrolled in the trial. CD4+ and CD8+ T cells were sorted separately from peripheral blood before TCR sequencing. Genomic DNA was isolated from the sorted cells so that the TCRbeta CDR3 region could be sequenced. The immunoSEQ Assay was used to sequence the TCRbeta CDR3 regions. TCRdb stores this immuneACCESS table with in-frame sequences only. Part of the clones is absent; in the studies checked, under half of the shortfall reflects unresolved V genes, and no reason is known for the rest. Across this sample there are about 26,000 clones, with 85% to 90% seen only once. Approximately 19% of the sample comes from the top ten.

CDR1 and CDR2 (LNHNV, YYDKDF) derive from the germline V gene (reference sequence). There are 15 amino acids in the CDR3, from cysteine to phenylalanine inclusive. The sequence is cut down to CDR3 DNA, 45 bases in frame from base 1. Trimming costs V 0 bases and J 2 bases, and their ends lie 8 bases apart. The TCR sequence derives from an adult with an advanced solid tumor such as melanoma, head and neck, liver or kidney cancer. This chain is built from TRBV15 and TRBJ1-5, and the D gene may be TRBD1, 5 bases matching. The sequenced sample was CD4+ or CD8+ T cells sorted from blood, obtained in a trial of the OX40 agonist ivuxolimab. The DNA sequence reads TGTGCCACCAGCAGAGATGGAGGGGGCAATCAGCCCCAGCATTTT. It specifies CATSRDGGGNQPQHF.